This T cell receptor beta chain emerged from a study of human T cells and chemical hapten exposure (dated by TCRdb to about 2021). Study-wide context: For sensitization, 2% DPC in acetone was applied to an approximately 2 cm by approximately 2 cm area of upper inner arm skin. Throughout the study period of roughly five months, patients also received therapeutic DPC doses to the scalp every week. Patch testing was performed on the upper back with Finn chambers containing 0.01% DPC, and the patch tests were scored after 6 days according to International Contact Dermatitis Research Group standards. The patient cohort, mostly female, included alopecia areata with under or over 50% scalp involvement, alopecia totalis and alopecia universalis. The libraries were sequenced as a pool, and the TCR yield per sample differed mostly because of small variations in library volumes within the pool. In alopecia patients, the study followed how the peripheral blood TCR repertoire changed in vivo over primary and secondary sensitization to diphenylcyclopropenone (DPC), a hapten. Blood samples were taken from patients before sensitization (week 0) and then at 2, 6 and about 24 weeks after DPC sensitization. Twenty-nine alopecia patients gave blood for TCR sequencing at one to four time points (pre-sensitization, 2, 6 and 24 weeks).

In light of the paper, this sample's time point label describes: patch test 3, about 24 weeks after DPC sensitization. Interpreted using the paper, the treatment or condition label stands for: therapeutic diphenylcyclopropenone sensitization with weekly scalp DPC. At each patch-test visit, blood was drawn before the patch test was applied. Patients were considered eligible if aged 18 to 70, diagnosed with alopecia and deemed suitable for DPC therapy, and patients were excluded if pregnant. Total RNA was isolated from unfractionated whole blood collected in Tempus Blood RNA tubes. Libraries were prepared through RACE. TCRdb records NextSeq 500 as the sequencer. Library preparation attached unique molecular identifiers to individual cDNA molecules for quantitative, reproducible TCR counting. For every blood RNA sample, sequencing covered both the TCR alpha and TCR beta chains. Processing in the source paper ran as follows. The median number of TCRs per sample was some 100,000, ranging from roughly 20,000 to 700,000. V, J and CDR3 annotation of the TCR reads was performed with the Decombinator software suite. Every sample was subsampled to the same number of TCRs (28,000) for the PS versus PT1 abundance plots. Expanded TCRs were defined as absent before sensitization and observed at least eight times at the 2-week time point. The public reads were reanalyzed by TCRdb: fastp trimming at Q25, MiXCR alignment, in-frame beta chains only. A single entry per CDR3 protein holds the most common genes and DNA from its merged rows. TCRdb assigned the V and J calls; the authors' analysis was not used. Recorded for this sample are over 100,000 distinct CDR3 sequences; about 10% of them occurred a single time. The ten top clones hold 2% to 2.5% of the sample.

In this sample, this clonotype turned up a few times. The antigen this receptor binds is unknown. No quality values exist for individual bases; no much larger clone is one base distant. Overall study outcomes, separate from this receptor: No change with DPC sensitization was found in the number of TCRs above 1 in 1000 frequency, and no evidence of global repertoire structure alterations was found. Expanded TCRs formed significantly more large CDR3 similarity clusters than pre-sensitization or healthy control sets, consistent with antigen-driven responses. Patch test score was positively correlated with the number of PT1 expanded TCRs, with significance at thresholds 8, 16 and 32 but not at 4. Repeated subsampling changed both the strength of the expansion versus patch-test correlation and the threshold at which that correlation became significant. Alopecia, a presumed autoimmune disease, was present in all patients, so the immune response of the patients might differ from that of healthy individuals.

Taken from cysteine to phenylalanine, the CDR3 has 13 residues. Of all the DNA, just the CDR3 is kept, 39 bases in frame from base 1. For this chain, trimming is 6 bases at the V end and 5 bases at the J end, and the number of junction bases without a gene match is 1. The rearranged segments are TRBV12-3 or TRBV12-4 and TRBJ2-1, with 10 bases in between that match TRBD2. The clonotype originates from a woman aged 50 to 60 with alopecia areata. Some clones in this sample may be carry-over from other donors' samples. Sequencing used whole blood, obtained in connection with sensitization to the hapten diphenylcyclopropenone (DPC). Here is the DNA: TGTGCCAGCAGGCTAGCGGGAGACAATGAGCAGTTCTTC. This codes for CASRLAGDNEQFF.